The 13 T cell receptor beta chains below were found in one sample sequenced in a study of T cells in Graves' hyperthyroidism and ophthalmopathy. The CDR3 regions of TCR beta were amplified from RNA transcripts. First-round RT-PCR of the TCR CDR3 relied on the HTBI primer set. TCRdb passed the multiplex PCR reads through MiXCR, listing each CDR3 protein once. The sample holds around 620,000 distinct CDR3 sequences, 14% seen once. Sample: blood. The receptors originated from a woman between 18 and 30 years old with Graves' ophthalmopathy.

There are a few counts of this clonotype. CDR3 protein: CSARVGRTLAKNIQYF. Here the CDR3 DNA reads TGCAGTGCTAGAGTAGGCAGGACCCTAGCCAAAAACATTCAGTACTTC. V is TRBV20-1 and J is TRBJ2-4; D is unresolved. V gave up 1 base and J gave up 0 bases, with 13 bases separating them. The CDR3 has 16 amino acids. Germline CDR1 DFQATT, CDR2 SNEGSKA (reference sequence).

This clonotype was observed many times. The V call is TRBV7-9, the J call TRBJ2-3; 8 bases fit TRBD2. V shed 1 base, J shed 3 bases, and the junction held 6 bases outside the gene matches. The length of the CDR3 is 16 residues. Per the germline V gene, CDR1 is SEHNR and CDR2 is FQNEAQ (reference sequence). This chain's CDR3 is CASSLDGGRRTDTQYF. CDR3 nucleotides: TGTGCCAGCAGCTTAGATGGCGGGAGGAGGACAGATACGCAGTATTTT.

Concerning this clonotype: A read error is possible here, since a much larger clone lies one base away. The V and J genes are TRBV10-3 and TRBJ2-3; 8 bases are a match to TRBD2. Germline assignment: CDR1 ENHRY and CDR2 SYGVKD. Unmatched junction bases numbered 18, after V lost 6 bases and J lost 4 bases. This CDR3 comprises 18 residues. The chain's CDR3 is CAIRDTGGRRLGADTQYF. The CDR3 region has the DNA TGTGCCATCAGGGATACTGGCGGGAGGCGATTAGGGGCAGATACGCAGTATTTT.

This clonotype has at least ten counts. The genes are TRBV7-2 and TRBJ2-5; a possible D gene is TRBD2 (6 bases). This CDR3 has 17 amino acids. Trimming cost V 6 bases and J 1 base, with 21 bases left between them. Germline CDR1 and CDR2: SGHTA and FQGNSA. CDR3 DNA sequence: TGTGCCAGCAGTTCTCGTAGCGGTCGAACCCCCCAAGAGACCCAGTACTTC. Amino acid sequence: CASSSRSGRTPQETQYF. Drawing the rest from reference TRBV7-2 and TRBJ2-5, the complete variable domain is GAGVSQSPSNKVTEKGKDVELRCDPISGHTALYWYRQSLGQGLEFLIYFQGNSAPDKSGLPSDRFSAERTGGSVSTLTIQRTQQEDSAVYLCASSSRSGRTPQETQYFGPGTRLLVL.

The chain is built from TRBV11-2 and TRBJ1-2; 7 nucleotides line up with TRBD1. CDR1 is SGHAT, CDR2 FQNNGV, per germline. There are 13 residues in the CDR3. V gave up 7 bases and J gave up 6 bases; unmatched junction bases: 8. The CDR3 nucleotides are TGTGCCAGCACCCAAGGAGGGGGCAATGGCTACACCTTC. Protein product: CASTQGGGNGYTF.

With regard to this clonotype: The junction differs from germline at one of its ends, possibly a read error. The V call is TRBV7-9, the J call TRBJ2-5; 7 nucleotides agree with TRBD1. The germline V gene encodes CDR1 SEHNR and CDR2 FQNEAQ (reference sequence). The CDR3 sequence is 13 residues long. The CDR3 here is CASTGTDQEAQYF. The CDR3 DNA follows: TGTGCCAGCACCGGGACAGACCAAGAGGCCCAGTACTTC.

A note on this clonotype: A read error may explain this, as a much larger clone is one base away. V and J are TRBV6-5 and TRBJ2-2; tentatively, D is TRBD2 (6 bases). The CDR3 has 15 amino acids. Germline V gene data show CDR1 as MNHEY and CDR2 as SVGAGI. CDR3 loop: CASSYSGANTGGLFF. The CDR3 DNA follows: TGTGCCAGCAGTTACTCTGGTGCGAACACCGGGGGGCTGTTTTTT.

The chain carries TRBV19 and TRBJ2-7; 7 nucleotides agree with TRBD1. The CDR3 sequence is 13 residues long. V shed 8 bases and J 3 bases; nucleotides not matched to a gene: 7. From germline, CDR1 is LNHDA and CDR2 SQIVND (reference sequence). CDR3 protein: CASSGQALYEQYF. The CDR3 nucleotides are TGTGCCAGTTCCGGACAGGCACTCTACGAGCAGTACTTC.

This clonotype has ten or more counts. The chain employs TRBV11-1 and TRBJ1-2, with D unclear. The V and J ends lost 0 bases and 6 bases respectively, with 14 bases between them. The CDR3 runs 15 residues. Per germline, CDR1 SGHAT and CDR2 FQDESV (reference sequence). The CDR3 nucleotides read TGTGCCAGCAGCTTAGCGCGGGGATATGGAGATGGCTACACCTTC. It is translated as CASSLARGYGDGYTF.

As to this clonotype: It may be a read error: a sequence one base away is much more abundant. The CDR3 reads CASNNAGTGNGYTF. As DNA, the CDR3 is TGTGCCAGCAACAACGCCGGGACAGGGAATGGCTACACCTTC. V is TRBV9 and J is TRBJ1-2, with 9 bases lining up with TRBD1. The CDR3 has 14 residues. J lost 6 bases, V lost 6 bases, and 9 bases had no gene match. Germline V gives CDR1 SGDLS, CDR2 YYNGEE.

The chain is built from TRBV5-6 and TRBJ2-2; 16 bases are a match to TRBD2. Per germline, CDR1 SGHDT and CDR2 YYEEEE. The trim removed 4 bases at V and 7 bases at J, leaving 7 bases unmatched. This CDR3 has 17 residues. The CDR3 DNA sequence: TGTGCCAGCAGCCTAGGGACTAGCGGGAGGGCCGGCGGGGAGCTGTTTTTT. It translates to CASSLGTSGRAGGELFF.

This clonotype was detected many times. This rearrangement joins TRBV2 to TRBJ1-1; D is perhaps TRBD1 (6 bases). The CDR3 covers 15 residues. Trimming removed 8 bases at V and 7 bases at J, with 23 bases between. The germline V gene has CDR1 SNHLY and CDR2 FYNNEI. CDR3 protein: CASAWGRGGGYEAFF. DNA of the CDR3: TGTGCCAGCGCTTGGGGTCGCGGCGGGGGCTATGAAGCTTTCTTT.

The chain employs TRBV27 and TRBJ1-6; D is undetermined. This CDR3 spans 14 amino acids. The ends were cut back, 2 bases at V and 8 bases at J, with 10 bases in the middle. Germline V gene lookup returns CDR1 MNHEY and CDR2 SMNVEV (reference sequence). For the CDR3, the DNA is TGTGCCAGCAGTTTAATGATTCGGGATTCACCCCTCCACTTT. Encoded protein: CASSLMIRDSPLHF.